The present T cell receptor beta chain was sequenced within a study of shared clonotypes between healthy human individuals. The V gene's germline CDR1 is SGDLS and CDR2 YYNGEE. The CDR3 has 13 residues. Trimming removed 4 bases from V and 7 bases from J, with 12 bases in between. Naive CD8 cells were CD45RO-negative, positively selected for CCR7, excluding terminally differentiated effector memory CD45RA+ cells. The method was immunoSEQ multiplex PCR; TCRdb's version includes in-frame clones alone and lacks a portion of them. The sample lists 2 million to 2.5 million clones, less than 95% occurring once. Note on this clone: This sample includes further DNA sequences coding for the same CDR3.

Sequenced sample: naive CD8+ T cells sorted from blood. This clonotype was obtained from a man between 18 and 29 years old in good health. The J gene is TRBJ2-1, the V gene TRBV9; D gene uncertain. The CDR3 is CASSPGVGNEQFF. In DNA, the CDR3 is TGTGCCAGCAGCCCAGGAGTAGGGAATGAGCAGTTCTTC.